The 15 T cell receptor beta chains below come from one sample, sequenced in a study of CD8 T cells in Susac syndrome. The authors reverse transcribed 0.5 to 1 ug RNA with random hexamers. TCRdb re-called the immunoSEQ multiplex PCR reads through MiXCR, storing one row per CDR3 protein. Among about 440,000 distinct CDR3 sequences listed, 85% to 90% were seen once. The sequenced sample was CD8+ T cells from PBMCs. These TCRs come from a human donor with multiple sclerosis.

This clonotype was picked up a small number of times. V gene TRBV5-6 combines with J gene TRBJ2-1; D not resolved. Germline CDR1 SGHDT, CDR2 YYEEEE. Trimming took off 3 bases at V and 0 bases at J, with 16 bases between the two ends. This CDR3 contains 17 residues. The CDR3 DNA follows: TGTGCCAGCAGCTACGAAGCAGGCCTAAGCTCCTACAATGAGCAGTTCTTC. It codes for CASSYEAGLSSYNEQFF.

The V gene is TRBV7-9, the J gene TRBJ2-5, with TRBD2 as a possible D gene (6 bases). The V gene lost 5 bases and the J gene lost 5 bases, with 30 bases spanning the gap. The CDR3 loop spans 19 amino acids. Germline assignment: CDR1 SEHNR and CDR2 FQNEAQ (reference sequence). The CDR3 is CASSQDSLEAGLLRETQYF. CDR3 nucleotides: TGTGCCAGCAGCCAAGATAGTTTGGAGGCGGGGCTACTCCGGGAGACCCAGTACTTC. Filled out from reference TRBV7-9 and TRBJ2-5, the complete variable domain reads DTGVSQNPRHKITKRGQNVTFRCDPISEHNRLYWYRQTLGQGPEFLTYFQNEAQLEKSRLLSDRFSAERPKGSFSTLEIQRTEQGDSAMYLCASSQDSLEAGLLRETQYFGPGTRLLVL.

The gene calls are TRBV5-4 and TRBJ1-2; the match to TRBD1 covers 9 bases. The germline gives CDR1 SGHNT, CDR2 YYREEE (reference sequence). The CDR3 has 15 residues. V gave up 4 bases and J gave up 4 bases; unmatched junction bases: 8. The CDR3 protein is CASSLTGGAGYGYTF. The CDR3 bases are TGTGCCAGCAGCCTTACAGGGGGCGCGGGCTATGGCTACACCTTC.

The chain combines TRBV5-4 with TRBJ2-1; D is unclear. Trimming cost V 0 bases and J 7 bases, with 11 bases left between them. The CDR3 length is 14 residues. CDR1 and CDR2 (germline): SGHNT, YYREEE (reference sequence). CDR3 protein: CASSLGGWLNEQFF. Written as DNA, the CDR3 is TGTGCCAGCAGCTTGGGAGGTTGGCTGAATGAGCAGTTCTTC.

V gene TRBV5-1 combines with J gene TRBJ2-7; 12 nucleotides agree with TRBD1. The CDR3 has 13 amino acids. Germline trimming cut 8 bases from V and 6 bases from J; bases unmatched to any gene: 6. CDR1 and CDR2 (germline): SGHRS, YFSETQ. The CDR3 is CARGGQGALEQYF. The CDR3 bases are TGCGCCAGAGGGGGACAGGGGGCCCTCGAGCAGTACTTC.

The chain is built from TRBV30 and TRBJ2-4; D may be TRBD2 (5 bases). There are 15 residues in the CDR3. Trimming took off 6 bases at V and 0 bases at J, with 15 bases between the two ends. Germline V gene sequence: CDR1 GTSNPN, CDR2 SVGIG (reference sequence). The CDR3 DNA is TGTGCCTGCCTGAAGGAGAGGGTAGCCAAAAACATTCAGTACTTC. This gives the protein CACLKERVAKNIQYF. Filled out from reference TRBV30 and TRBJ2-4, the complete variable domain reads SQTIHQWPATLVQPVGSPLSLECTVEGTSNPNLYWYRQAAGRGLQLLFYSVGIGQISSEVPQNLSASRPQDRQFILSSKKLLLSDSGFYLCACLKERVAKNIQYFGAGTRLSVL.

This clonotype was seen a few times. The chain carries TRBV11-1 and TRBJ1-1; 7 nucleotides match TRBD1. Germline V gene sequence: CDR1 SGHAT, CDR2 FQDESV (reference sequence). The CDR3 runs to 12 residues. V shed 6 bases and J 4 bases; nucleotides not matched to a gene: 2. CDR3 amino acids: CASRAGGTEAFF. DNA for the CDR3: TGTGCCAGCAGGGCAGGGGGCACTGAAGCTTTCTTT.

The CDR3 nucleotides read TGCGCCAGCAACCAGACAGCAACTAATGAAAAACTGTTTTTT. Encoded protein: CASNQTATNEKLFF. V is TRBV4-1 and J is TRBJ1-4, with D perhaps matching TRBD1 (5 bases). The CDR3 totals 14 residues. CDR1 is MGHRA and CDR2 is YSYEKL in the germline V gene. Between the trimmed V and J ends, which lost 7 bases and 0 bases, there was a span of 9 bases.

This clonotype was recorded once. J is TRBJ2-1 and V is TRBV29-1; D is possibly TRBD1 or TRBD2 (5 bases each). This CDR3 spans 12 amino acids. Germline CDR1 is SQVTM and CDR2 is ANQGSEA. V was trimmed by 6 bases and J by 8 bases, leaving 14 bases between them. The chain's CDR3 is CSVTPGRHEQFF. DNA for the CDR3: TGCAGCGTGACACCGGGACGGCATGAGCAGTTCTTC.

The V call is TRBV4-1, the J call TRBJ2-2, with 8 bases that match TRBD1. V gave up 5 bases and J gave up 0 bases; unmatched junction bases: 5. The CDR3 contains 16 residues. Germline V gene data show CDR1 as MGHRA and CDR2 as YSYEKL. In nucleotides, the CDR3 is TGCGCCAGCAGCGGTAGGACAGGGCCGAACACCGGGGAGCTGTTTTTT. This gives the protein CASSGRTGPNTGELFF.

The chain carries TRBV11-3 and TRBJ2-2; 7 bases are a match to TRBD2. The CDR3 is 17 amino acids. The V segment lost 6 bases and the J segment 5 bases; nucleotides outside the gene matches: 15. CDR1 SGHNT and CDR2 YENEEA come from the germline V gene. The CDR3 here is CASRSYSQGLVTGELFF. CDR3 DNA sequence: TGTGCCAGCAGATCTTATTCCCAAGGACTAGTAACCGGGGAGCTGTTTTTT. The full variable domain, its missing parts supplied by reference TRBV11-3 and TRBJ2-2, is EAGVVQSPRYKIIEKKQPVAFWCNPISGHNTLYWYLQNLGQGPELLIRYENEEAVDDSQLPKDRFSAERLKGVDSTLKIQPAELGDSAVYLCASRSYSQGLVTGELFFGEGSRLTVL.

The rearrangement uses TRBV29-1 and TRBJ2-7; 8 positions agree with TRBD1. Per germline, CDR1 SQVTM and CDR2 ANQGSEA. The V gene end was trimmed by 0 bases and the J gene end by 5 bases; junction bases not matched to a gene: 9. The CDR3 is made up of 15 amino acids. The CDR3: CSVEDPLRGPDEQYF. As DNA, the CDR3 is TGCAGCGTTGAAGACCCACTCAGGGGGCCAGACGAGCAGTACTTC.

This rearrangement joins TRBV12-3 or TRBV12-4 to TRBJ2-1, with no clear D. The ends were cut back, 7 bases at V and 8 bases at J, with 21 bases in the middle. The CDR3 covers 15 residues. Here the CDR3 reads CASNHHYGGVHEQFF. In DNA, the CDR3 is TGTGCCAGCAACCACCACTACGGTGGGGTCCATGAGCAGTTCTTC.

This rearrangement joins TRBV20-1 to TRBJ2-7; 7 bases map to TRBD1. In germline, CDR1 is DFQATT, CDR2 SNEGSKA (reference sequence). The CDR3 is 13 residues long. V lost 4 bases and J lost 4; bases outside the gene matches: 7. In DNA, the CDR3 is TGCAGTGCTACCGGGACAGCTACTTACGAGCAGTACTTC. Amino acids: CSATGTATYEQYF.

The chain carries TRBV2 and TRBJ2-7; 7 bases fit TRBD1. From germline, CDR1 is SNHLY and CDR2 FYNNEI. V was clipped by 7 bases and J by 0 bases; unmatched bases: 9. The CDR3 runs 15 residues. CDR3 coding DNA: TGTGCCAGCAACACTCCGGGACAGAGCTCCTACGAGCAGTACTTC. Translation: CASNTPGQSSYEQYF.